The next 30 T cell receptor beta chains were all read from a single sample in a study of molecular identifiers for immune sequencing clone quantification. Each CDR3 protein gets one entry after TCRdb re-called the PCR reads with MiXCR. The sample carries about 35,000 distinct CDR3 sequences, about 20% recorded once. Sequencing was done on a sample of naive CD8+ T cells from blood, with Jurkat cell RNA spiked in. Subset given: FACS-sorted CD8+CD4-CCR7+CD45RA+ naive T cells. These receptor sequences come from a human donor in good health. Some libraries in this study had Jurkat cell RNA spiked in.

This clonotype has a count of ten or more. V is TRBV5-1 and J is TRBJ1-3, with D unclear. Between the trimmed V and J ends, which lost 0 bases and 4 bases, there was a span of 2 bases. The CDR3 is made up of 12 amino acids. CDR1 is SGHRS and CDR2 is YFSETQ in the germline V gene. The CDR3 DNA sequence: TGCGCCAGCAGCTTGGACGGAAACACCATATATTTT. It specifies CASSLDGNTIYF.

There are many counts of this clonotype. The V call is TRBV6-2 or TRBV6-3, the J call TRBJ1-1; D is perhaps TRBD1 (6 bases). The CDR3 has 14 amino acids. V dropped 7 bases and J dropped 3 bases, with 15 bases sitting between them. Per germline, CDR1 MNHEY and CDR2 SVGEGT. CDR3 DNA: TGTGCCAGCACCATGACCGGGACATACACTGAAGCTTTCTTT. This codes for CASTMTGTYTEAFF.

This clonotype was picked up many times. J is TRBJ2-4 and V is TRBV5-1; TRBD2 matches at 13 bases. The junction had 13 bases not matched to a gene; V was cut back by 2 bases and J by 5 bases. CDR1 SGHRS and CDR2 YFSETQ come from the germline V gene. The CDR3 runs 19 residues. This chain's CDR3 is CASSFAAGLAGATENIQYF. The CDR3 nucleotides are TGCGCCAGCAGCTTCGCCGCCGGACTAGCGGGAGCTACAGAAAACATTCAGTACTTC.

The CDR3 sequence: CASSLWGREYSNQPQHF. CDR3 DNA: TGTGCCAGCAGTTTATGGGGGAGAGAATATAGCAATCAGCCCCAGCATTTT. The chain employs TRBV28 and TRBJ1-5; D is unresolved. This CDR3 has 17 residues. V gave up 0 bases and J gave up 0 bases, with 12 bases separating them. Germline V gives CDR1 MDHEN, CDR2 SYDVKM.

This clonotype was recorded at least ten times. The rearrangement joins TRBV2 to TRBJ2-5; maybe TRBD2 (5 bases). CDR1 is SNHLY, CDR2 FYNNEI, per germline. V gave up 5 bases and J gave up 2 bases, with 12 bases separating them. This CDR3 is built from 14 residues. CDR3 DNA: TGTGCCAGCAGTTTGGAACCGGGGCAAGAGACCCAGTACTTC. It codes for CASSLEPGQETQYF.

This clonotype was observed many times. The rearrangement joins TRBV5-5 to TRBJ2-7; D is unresolved. The CDR3 spans 12 residues. Trimming took 3 bases from V and 6 from J, leaving 10 bases between them. From germline, CDR1 is SGHKS and CDR2 YYEKEE (reference sequence). The CDR3 coding sequence is TGTGCCAGCAGCTCCGACTCACCCGAGCAGTACTTC. This gives the protein CASSSDSPEQYF. Filled out from reference TRBV5-5 and TRBJ2-7, the complete variable domain reads DAGVTQSPTHLIKTRGQQVTLRCSPISGHKSVSWYQQVLGQGPQFIFQYYEKEERGRGNFPDRFSARQFPNYSSELNVNALLLGDSALYLCASSSDSPEQYFGPGTRLTVT.

This clonotype was observed many times. The rearrangement uses TRBV6-2 or TRBV6-3 and TRBJ1-5; D not certain. Germline V lookup: CDR1 MNHEY, CDR2 SVGEGT. V was cut by 6 bases and J by 1 base, with 10 bases left in between. The CDR3 is made up of 14 amino acids. CDR3 region: CASSYSPSNQPQHF. The CDR3 coding sequence is TGTGCCAGCAGCTATAGTCCCAGCAATCAGCCCCAGCATTTT.

The rearrangement uses TRBV7-9 and TRBJ2-5; a possible D gene is TRBD2 (7 bases). CDR3 length: 17 residues. Germline lookup yields CDR1 SEHNR and CDR2 FQNEAQ (reference sequence). V was shortened by 4 bases and J by 7 bases, with 25 bases between the two germline ends. The CDR3 nucleotides are TGTGCCAGCAGCTCCTCGTTGGAGGGGGGGGCTTTCGGGACCCAGTACTTC. It encodes CASSSSLEGGAFGTQYF.

About this clonotype itself: The CDR3 does not close with the conserved phenylalanine or tryptophan, likely indicating a read error. This chain connects TRBV29-1 to TRBJ2-7; D is undetermined. CDR1 is SQVTM and CDR2 is ANQGSEA in the germline V gene. The CDR3 spans 13 residues. Trimming left V 3 bases short and J 0 bases short, with 9 bases between. Here the CDR3 DNA reads TGCAGCGTTGATGAGACCGGCTCCTACGAGCAGTACTCC. Translation gives CSVDETGSYEQYS.

Of note for this clonotype: A junction boundary mismatches the germline segment, possibly from a read error. V and J are TRBV7-9 and TRBJ2-6, with D maybe TRBD1 (6 bases). The CDR3 is 15 amino acids. Germline CDR1 and CDR2: SEHNR and FQNEAQ (reference sequence). Written as DNA, the CDR3 is TGTGTCAGCAAGCAGGGGCTTAGTGGGGCCAACGTCCTGACTTTC. Amino acid sequence: CVSKQGLSGANVLTF.

This clonotype was seen at least ten times. CDR3 nucleotides: TGTGCCAGCAGTTACAGGGAGACCCTCTACGAGCAGTACTTC. Residues: CASSYRETLYEQYF. This chain joins TRBV6-2 or TRBV6-3 and TRBJ2-7; a weak D match, TRBD2 (5 bases). V dropped 2 bases and J dropped 3 bases, with 11 bases sitting between them. The germline CDR1 and CDR2 sequences are MNHEY and SVGEGT. The CDR3 consists of 14 residues.

This clonotype was observed many times. This chain uses TRBV4-3 with TRBJ1-2; weak D call: TRBD1 (6 bases). Trimming shortened V by 0 bases and J by 2 bases, and 10 bases separated the two germline ends. Germline V CDR1 and CDR2: LGHNA, YSLEER. The CDR3 has 15 amino acids. CDR3 sequence reads: CASSQDWGANYGYTF. CDR3 sequence (DNA): TGCGCCAGCAGCCAAGATTGGGGGGCCAACTATGGCTACACCTTC.

About this clonotype itself: This may be a read error, as it is one base from a much larger clone. The chain carries TRBV30 and TRBJ1-5; 10 bases align to TRBD1. Germline V lookup: CDR1 GTSNPN, CDR2 SVGIG (reference sequence). The CDR3 runs 14 residues. CDR3: CAWSAGQGNQSQHF. CDR3 nucleotide sequence: TGTGCCTGGAGTGCGGGACAGGGGAATCAGTCCCAGCATTTT. The full variable domain, its missing parts supplied by reference TRBV30 and TRBJ1-5, is SQTIHQWPATLVQPVGSPLSLECTVEGTSNPNLYWYRQAAGRGLQLLFYSVGIGQISSEVPQNLSASRPQDRQFILSSKKLLLSDSGFYLCAWSAGQGNQSQHFGDGTRLSIL.

This clonotype has at least ten counts. The chain links TRBV23-1 to TRBJ2-1; 9 nucleotides line up with TRBD1. TRBV23-1 is assigned to the ORF class and has an uncertain function. V dropped 4 bases and J dropped 0; count of bases not matched to a gene: 4. The length of the CDR3 is 16 residues. CDR3 sequence (DNA): TGCGCCAGCAGTCGTGGGACAGGGAGCTCCTACAATGAGCAGTTCTTC. Protein: CASSRGTGSSYNEQFF.

The chain has TRBV7-9 and TRBJ2-2, with D tentatively TRBD1 or TRBD2 (5 bases each). This CDR3 comprises 18 residues. CDR1 is SEHNR, CDR2 FQNEAQ, per germline (reference sequence). Trimming left V 5 bases short and J 3 bases short, with 22 bases between. CDR3 amino acids: CASSIPRDRNWHTGELFF. Written as DNA, the CDR3 is TGTGCCAGCAGCATCCCCCGGGACCGGAATTGGCACACCGGGGAGCTGTTTTTT.

This clonotype showed up many times. The rearrangement links TRBV7-2 to TRBJ2-7; D unresolved. CDR1 and CDR2 (germline): SGHTA, FQGNSA. With 1 base removed from V and 2 bases from J, the gap between germline ends came to 6 bases. This CDR3 comprises 13 residues. CDR3 sequence: CASSLGTTYEQYF. The CDR3 nucleotides read TGTGCCAGCAGCTTAGGTACGACCTACGAGCAGTACTTC.

This clonotype was counted ten times or more. V is TRBV20-1 and J is TRBJ2-7; D not certain. This CDR3 has 13 amino acids. The germline V gene encodes CDR1 DFQATT and CDR2 SNEGSKA (reference sequence). Trimming removed 3 bases from V and 2 bases from J, with 11 bases in between. The CDR3 DNA reads as TGCAGTGCTAGTGATGGGGTTACCTACGAGCAGTACTTC. Protein sequence: CSASDGVTYEQYF.

This clonotype was observed at least ten times. The chain combines TRBV28 with TRBJ2-7; no clear D gene. There are 13 residues in the CDR3. V lost 5 bases to trimming and J lost 2 bases, with 10 bases between them. The V gene's germline CDR1 is MDHEN and CDR2 SYDVKM. CDR3 DNA: TGTGCCAGCAGTATCTGGGCTACCTACGAGCAGTACTTC. Its protein is CASSIWATYEQYF.

The table lists this clonotype with a few counts. A much larger clonotype is one base distant, so this may be a read error. The chain has TRBV7-6 and TRBJ2-4; 11 bases line up with TRBD2. Per germline, CDR1 SGHVS and CDR2 FNYEAQ. CDR3 length equals 19 residues. CDR3: CASGLYIPGTSGGLNIQYF. The CDR3 nucleotides read TGTGCCAGCGGCTTATATATTCCAGGAACTAGCGGGGGACTAAACATTCAGTACTTC.

A remark on this clonotype: This may come from a read error, since a much larger clone is one base off. The chain is built from TRBV30 and TRBJ2-1; no clear D. The CDR3 loop spans 13 amino acids. Germline V gives CDR1 GTSNPN, CDR2 SVGIG (reference sequence). This CDR3 is CAWSVSYDNGQFF. CDR3 nucleotide sequence: TGTGCCTGGAGTGTAAGCTACGACAATGGGCAGTTCTTC. Supplemented by reference TRBV30 and TRBJ2-1, the full variable domain reads SQTIHQWPATLVQPVGSPLSLECTVEGTSNPNLYWYRQAAGRGLQLLFYSVGIGQISSEVPQNLSASRPQDRQFILSSKKLLLSDSGFYLCAWSVSYDNGQFFGPGTRLTVL.

This clonotype came up a few times. Since a much larger clone is just one base distant, this may be a read error. Here the CDR3 omits its conserved ending phenylalanine or tryptophan, so a read error is the likely source. The chain recombines TRBV6-2 or TRBV6-3 with TRBJ2-3; the D gene is possibly TRBD2 (5 bases). The V gene's germline CDR1 is MNHEY and CDR2 SVGEGT. The CDR3 covers 12 residues. The germline V and J ends were trimmed by 6 bases and 6 bases, with 10 bases remaining between them. The CDR3 sequence is CASRKGEDTQYL. The DNA for the CDR3 is TGTGCCAGCAGAAAGGGAGAGGATACGCAGTATCTT.

As concerns this clonotype: This clone may be a read error of a much larger clone one base away. The chain has TRBV6-2 or TRBV6-3 and TRBJ2-3; D might be TRBD2 (5 bases). CDR3 length: 15 amino acids. The V and J ends lost 5 bases and 4 bases respectively, with 16 bases between them. CDR1 and CDR2 (germline): MNHEY, SVGEGT. The chain's CDR3 is CASSITSGGADTQYF. DNA for the CDR3: TGTGCCAGCAGTATCACGAGCGGAGGCGCAGATACGCAGTATTTT.

This clonotype was counted ten times or more. The rearrangement links TRBV7-2 to TRBJ2-7; tentative D call: TRBD2 (6 bases). The germline V and J ends were trimmed by 5 bases and 5 bases, with 10 bases remaining between them. CDR1 is SGHTA, CDR2 FQGNSA, per germline. The CDR3 has 12 residues. The CDR3 nucleotides read TGTGCCAGCAGCCAGACTAGTAACGAGCAGTACTTC. Its protein is CASSQTSNEQYF.

Details on this clonotype: A much larger clone differs from this one at a single base, so this may be a read error. Since the CDR3 does not end with the conserved phenylalanine or tryptophan, this likely comes from a read error. CDR3 sequence reads: CASSYSNEQYL. DNA for the CDR3: TGTGCCAGCAGTTACTCGAACGAGCAGTACCTC. The V gene is TRBV6-6, the J gene TRBJ2-7; D not certain. This CDR3 comprises 11 residues. Trimming left V 0 bases short and J 5 bases short, with 2 bases between. The germline V gene encodes CDR1 MNHNY and CDR2 SVGAGI (reference sequence).

This clonotype was counted between two and nine times. The chain recombines TRBV28 with TRBJ2-7; TRBD2 aligns across 12 bases. CDR3 length equals 15 residues. CDR1 MDHEN and CDR2 SYDVKM come from the germline V gene. The ends lost 4 bases at V and 5 bases at J; junction bases unmatched: 6. The CDR3 loop reads CASSSRLAGAHEQYF. The CDR3 nucleotides read TGTGCCAGCAGTTCCAGACTAGCGGGAGCCCACGAGCAGTACTTC. Full variable domain (missing parts from reference TRBV28 and TRBJ2-7): DVKVTQSSRYLVKRTGEKVFLECVQDMDHENMFWYRQDPGLGLRLIYFSYDVKMKEKGDIPEGYSVSREKKERFSLILESASTNQTSMYLCASSSRLAGAHEQYFGPGTRLTVT.

Concerning this clonotype: Lacking the conserved final phenylalanine or tryptophan, this CDR3 likely reflects a read error. The chain carries TRBV27 and TRBJ2-3; D may be TRBD1 (5 bases). The CDR3 is 13 residues long. Germline-derived CDR1 and CDR2 are MNHEY and SMNVEV (reference sequence). The CDR3: CASSSQTTDAQYL. As DNA, the CDR3 is TGTGCCAGCAGTTCCCAAACGACAGATGCGCAGTATCTT.

This clonotype showed up many times. The chain couples TRBV7-9 to TRBJ1-1, with 7 bases fitting TRBD1. The CDR3 loop spans 15 amino acids. V shed 4 bases, J shed 1 base, and the junction held 6 bases outside the gene matches. From germline, CDR1 is SEHNR and CDR2 FQNEAQ (reference sequence). This chain's CDR3 is CASSSSTGTNTEAFF. The CDR3 DNA is TGTGCCAGCAGCTCCTCGACAGGGACGAACACTGAAGCTTTCTTT.

In its sample, this clonotype was seen many times. The chain has TRBV20-1 and TRBJ2-3; the match to TRBD2 covers 11 bases. The CDR3 has 14 residues. Per the germline V gene, CDR1 is DFQATT and CDR2 is SNEGSKA (reference sequence). Trimming cost V 2 bases and J 4 bases; bases outside gene matches: 2. CDR3 nucleotide sequence: TGCAGTGCTAGATCTAGCGGGAGGCCAGATACGCAGTATTTT. Translation gives CSARSSGRPDTQYF.

This clonotype was seen at least ten times. The gene calls are TRBV29-1 and TRBJ2-7; 8 nucleotides agree with TRBD2. After removal of 1 base from V and 3 bases from J, the junction contained 17 bases not matched to a gene. The CDR3 runs 18 residues. CDR1 SQVTM and CDR2 ANQGSEA come from the germline V gene. CDR3 sequence (DNA): TGCAGCGTTGAAGGAATCGCGGGAGCCGGGAGGGACTACTACGAGCAGTACTTC. As protein: CSVEGIAGAGRDYYEQYF.

In the case of this clonotype: A single base separates this from a much larger clone, so it may be a read error. The rearrangement joins TRBV7-9 to TRBJ2-5; either TRBD1 or TRBD2 may fit D (5 bases each). Germline V gene lookup returns CDR1 SEHNR and CDR2 FQNEAQ (reference sequence). The CDR3 consists of 15 residues. CDR3 nucleotides: TGTGCCGGCAGCTTAACAGCCTCTGGGACAGAGACCCAGTACTTC. Encoded protein: CAGSLTASGTETQYF.